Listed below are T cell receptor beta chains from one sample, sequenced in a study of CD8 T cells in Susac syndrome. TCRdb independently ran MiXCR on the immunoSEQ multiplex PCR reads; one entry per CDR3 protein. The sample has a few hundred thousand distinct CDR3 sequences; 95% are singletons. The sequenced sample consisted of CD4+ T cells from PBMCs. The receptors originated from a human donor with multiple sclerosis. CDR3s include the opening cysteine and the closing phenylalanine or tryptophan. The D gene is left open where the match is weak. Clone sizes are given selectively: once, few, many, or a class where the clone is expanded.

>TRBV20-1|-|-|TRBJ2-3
TGCAGTGCTGCTCGGGACGCAAACCGTCGATGGGGTACGCAGTATTTT
CSAARDANRRWGTQYF
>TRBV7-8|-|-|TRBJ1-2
TGTGCCAGCAGCTTAGTGTCAACGGCCTATGGCTACACCTTC
CASSLVSTAYGYTF
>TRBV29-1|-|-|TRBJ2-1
TGCAGCGTGTCCAGTATCCTTTACAATGAGCAGTTCTTC
CSVSSILYNEQFF
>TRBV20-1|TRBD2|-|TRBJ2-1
TGCAGTGCTGTCTCACTAGCGGGGGGGTTCAATGAGCAGTTCTTC
CSAVSLAGGFNEQFF
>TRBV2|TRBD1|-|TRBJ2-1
TGTGCCAGCCGACAGGGGGAGAATGAGCAGTTCTTC
CASRQGENEQFF
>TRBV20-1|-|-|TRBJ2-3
TGCAGTGCTAGAGATCGGCAGGACGGCACAGATACGCAGTATTTT
CSARDRQDGTDTQYF
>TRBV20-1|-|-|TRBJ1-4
TGCAGTGCTAGTTTCCGCGGGGAAAAACTGTTTTTT
CSASFRGEKLFF
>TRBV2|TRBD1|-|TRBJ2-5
TGTGCCAGACAGGGGGGAGAGACCCAGTACTTC
CARQGGETQYF
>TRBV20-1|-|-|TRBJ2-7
TGCAGTGCTAGAGATCCCAGGAACGCTCTACTTTACGAGCAGTACTTC
CSARDPRNALLYEQYF
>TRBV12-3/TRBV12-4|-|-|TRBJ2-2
TGTGCCAGCAGTCGGGCCTCCGGGGAGCTGTTTTTT
CASSRASGELFF
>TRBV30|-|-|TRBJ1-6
TGTGCCTGGAGTGTTAGACAGGTTGCTGCCCTCCACTTT
CAWSVRQVAALHF
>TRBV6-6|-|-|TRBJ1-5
TGTGCCAGCAGTTACGAGGGAGGACGTCAGCCCCAGCATTTT
CASSYEGGRQPQHF
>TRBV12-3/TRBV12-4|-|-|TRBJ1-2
TGTGCCAGCAGTTTGAACGGAAAAGATGGCTACACCTTC
CASSLNGKDGYTF
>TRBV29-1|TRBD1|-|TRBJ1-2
TGCAGCTTTTCCCGGGACAGCCGATATGGCTACACCTTC
CSFSRDSRYGYTF
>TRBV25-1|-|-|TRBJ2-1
TGTGCCAGCAGCCAGGGGCTCCCGTACAATGAGCAGTTCTTC
CASSQGLPYNEQFF
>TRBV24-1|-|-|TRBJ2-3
TGTGCCACCAGTTCCCACACAGATACGCAGTATTTT
CATSSHTDTQYF
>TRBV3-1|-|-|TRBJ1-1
TGTGCCAGCAGCTTTAATCAAGAGACTGAAGCTTTCTTT
CASSFNQETEAFF
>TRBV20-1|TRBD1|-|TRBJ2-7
TGCAGTGCAAGACAGGGCCACGAGCAGTACTTC
CSARQGHEQYF
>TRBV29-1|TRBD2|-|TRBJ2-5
TGCAGCCACGCGGGACTAGCGGGAGCGAAACAAGAGACCCAGTACTTC
CSHAGLAGAKQETQYF
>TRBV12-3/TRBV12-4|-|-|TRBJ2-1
TGTGCCAGCAGTTTCAGCTTCAGCCACAATGAGCAGTTCTTC
CASSFSFSHNEQFF
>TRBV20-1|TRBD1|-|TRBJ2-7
TGCAGTGCTAGAGATGACAGGGGCTCGTACGAGCAGTACTTC
CSARDDRGSYEQYF
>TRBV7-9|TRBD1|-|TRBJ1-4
TGTGCCAGCAGCTTAGCTGGGACAGCGGGTGAAAAACTGTTTTTT
CASSLAGTAGEKLFF
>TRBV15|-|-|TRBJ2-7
TGTGCCACCAGCCCGTCTCACTACGAGCAGTACTTC
CATSPSHYEQYF
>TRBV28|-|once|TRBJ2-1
TGTGCCAGCAGTTTTAATGAGCAGTTCTTC
CASSFNEQFF
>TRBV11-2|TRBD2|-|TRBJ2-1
TGTGCCAGCAGCGCCTCTAGCGGGGGCAGGCATGAGCAGTTCTTC
CASSASSGGRHEQFF
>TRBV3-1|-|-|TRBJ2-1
TGTGCCAGCAGCCCCCGAGCGGGCCTAGGACACAATGAGCAGTTCTTC
CASSPRAGLGHNEQFF
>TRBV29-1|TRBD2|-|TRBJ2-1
TGCAGCGGCGGACTAGCGGGAGCGGGTGAGCAGTTCTTC
CSGGLAGAGEQFF
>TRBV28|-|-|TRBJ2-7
TGTGCCAGCAGTACCCAGGGGGGAGACTACGAGCAGTACTTC
CASSTQGGDYEQYF